This TCR beta chain was captured in a study of blood T cell repertoires in COVID-19. The CDR3 spans 15 residues. The V and J ends lost 6 bases and 6 bases respectively, with 20 bases between them. Germline CDR1 and CDR2: MNHEY and SVGAGI. The repertoire was sequenced with immunoSEQ multiplex PCR; TCRdb's copy has only in-frame clones and lacks some. The sample has around 280,000 clones, approximately 90% seen once. This chain connects TRBV6-5 to TRBJ1-2, with D perhaps TRBD1 (5 bases). This clonotype was sampled from a woman in her forties or fifties who had recovered from COVID-19. Sequenced: peripheral blood. This chain's CDR3 is CASRTYIRDTDGYTF. The CDR3 coding sequence is TGTGCCAGCAGGACCTATATCAGGGATACGGATGGCTACACCTTC.